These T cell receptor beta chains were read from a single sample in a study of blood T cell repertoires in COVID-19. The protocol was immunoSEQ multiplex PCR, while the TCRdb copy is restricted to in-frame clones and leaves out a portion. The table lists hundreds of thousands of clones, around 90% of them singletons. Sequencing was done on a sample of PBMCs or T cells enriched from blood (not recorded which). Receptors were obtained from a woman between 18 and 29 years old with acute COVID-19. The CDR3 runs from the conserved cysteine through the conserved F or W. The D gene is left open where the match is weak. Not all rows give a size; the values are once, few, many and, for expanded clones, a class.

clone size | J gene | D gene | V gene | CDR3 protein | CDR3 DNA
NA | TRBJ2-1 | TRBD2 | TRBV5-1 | CASSLGGLAANNEQFF | TGCGCCAGCAGCTTAGGCGGACTAGCGGCAAACAATGAGCAGTTCTTC
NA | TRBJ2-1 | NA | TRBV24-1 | CATSDPAGGGHEQFF | TGTGCCACCAGTGACCCGGCCGGAGGGGGCCATGAGCAGTTCTTC
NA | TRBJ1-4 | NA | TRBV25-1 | CASSEAGVLEKLFF | TGTGCCAGCAGTGAGGCAGGGGTCTTGGAAAAACTGTTTTTT
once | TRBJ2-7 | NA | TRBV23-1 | CASKPEAGVYEQYF | TGCGCCAGCAAACCGGAGGCAGGGGTCTACGAGCAGTACTTC
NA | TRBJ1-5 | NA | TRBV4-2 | CASSQAAGTNQPQHF | TGTGCCAGCAGCCAAGCGGCAGGGACTAATCAGCCCCAGCATTTT
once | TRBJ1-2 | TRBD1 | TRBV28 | CASSIWDSSSHYGYTF | TGTGCCAGCAGTATCTGGGACAGCTCAAGCCACTATGGCTACACCTTC
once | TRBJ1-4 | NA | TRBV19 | CASSLSSGWGNEKLFF | TGTGCCAGTAGTCTCAGCAGCGGTTGGGGTAATGAAAAACTGTTTTTT
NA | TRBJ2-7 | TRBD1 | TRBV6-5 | CASSYTTGGPYEQYF | TGTGCCAGCAGTTACACGACAGGGGGTCCCTACGAGCAGTACTTC
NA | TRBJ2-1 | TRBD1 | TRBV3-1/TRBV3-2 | CASSHTPGGWGKGQFF | TGTGCCAGCAGCCATACCCCAGGGGGATGGGGGAAGGGGCAGTTCTTC
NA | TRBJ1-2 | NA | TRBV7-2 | CASSLGPEQDYGYTF | TGTGCCAGCAGCTTAGGACCTGAACAGGACTATGGCTACACCTTC
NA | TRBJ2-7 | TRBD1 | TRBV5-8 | CASSTRTGSNF | TGTGCCAGCAGCACCCGGACAGGAAGTAACTTC
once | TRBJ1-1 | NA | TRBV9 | CASSVGRSAEAFF | TGTGCCAGCAGCGTGGGCAGGTCGGCTGAAGCTTTCTTT
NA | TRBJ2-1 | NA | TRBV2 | CATEGGPNEQFF | TGTGCCACCGAAGGGGGACCCAATGAGCAGTTCTTC
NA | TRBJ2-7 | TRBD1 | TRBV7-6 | CASSPLRTGDSYEQYF | TGTGCCAGCAGCCCCCTCCGGACAGGGGACTCCTACGAGCAGTACTTC
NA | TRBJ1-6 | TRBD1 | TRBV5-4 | CASSSNRGSSYNSPLHF | TGTGCCAGCAGCTCCAACAGGGGAAGCTCCTATAATTCACCCCTCCACTTT
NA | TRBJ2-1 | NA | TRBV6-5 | CASSYGLTKNNEQFF | TGTGCCAGCAGTTACGGTTTGACAAAGAACAATGAGCAGTTCTTC
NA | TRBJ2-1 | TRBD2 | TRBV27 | CASSWLAGGNEQFF | TGTGCCAGCAGTTGGCTAGCGGGTGGCAATGAGCAGTTCTTC
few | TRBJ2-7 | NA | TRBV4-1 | CASSQGRYSYEQYF | TGCGCCAGCAGCCAAGGTCGGTACTCCTACGAGCAGTACTTC
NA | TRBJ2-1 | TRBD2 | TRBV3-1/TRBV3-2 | CASSLIAGAYNEQFF | TGTGCCAGCAGCCTTATAGCGGGAGCCTACAATGAGCAGTTCTTC
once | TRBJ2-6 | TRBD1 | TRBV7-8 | CASSRQGDPGANVLTF | TGTGCCAGCAGCAGGCAGGGGGATCCTGGGGCCAACGTCCTGACTTTC
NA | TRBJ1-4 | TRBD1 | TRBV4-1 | CASSRGQGNEKLFF | TGCGCCAGCAGCCGTGGACAGGGGAATGAAAAACTGTTTTTT
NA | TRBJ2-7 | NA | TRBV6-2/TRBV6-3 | CASSNRVEQYF | TGTGCCAGCAGCAACAGGGTCGAGCAGTACTTC
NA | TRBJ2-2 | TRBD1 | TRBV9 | CASSESRQGVSMGSTGELFF | TGTGCCAGCAGCGAGTCGCGACAGGGGGTTTCAATGGGGTCCACCGGGGAGCTGTTTTTT
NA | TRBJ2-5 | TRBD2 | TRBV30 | CAWSFSRAGGPKETQYF | TGTGCCTGGAGTTTCTCCCGTGCGGGAGGACCAAAAGAGACCCAGTACTTC
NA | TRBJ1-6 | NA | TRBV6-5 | CASSYSWSGGSPLHF | TGTGCCAGCAGTTACAGCTGGTCGGGTGGCTCACCCCTCCACTTT
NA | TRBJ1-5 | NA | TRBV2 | CASSERGAESNQPQHF | TGTGCCAGCAGTGAGCGGGGGGCCGAGAGCAATCAGCCCCAGCATTTT
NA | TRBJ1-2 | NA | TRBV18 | CASSRTQVSNYGYTF | TGTGCCAGCTCACGGACACAGGTCTCTAACTATGGCTACACCTTC
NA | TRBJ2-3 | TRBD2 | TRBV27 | CASSSRAGVTDTQYF | TGTGCCAGCAGTTCCCGAGCGGGAGTGACAGATACGCAGTATTTT
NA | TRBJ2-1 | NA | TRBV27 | CASSQPGEQFF | TGTGCCAGCAGCCAACCGGGAGAGCAGTTCTTC
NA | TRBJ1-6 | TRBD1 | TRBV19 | CASSVAGGNDSPLHF | TGTGCCAGTAGTGTGGCAGGGGGCAATGATTCACCCCTCCACTTT
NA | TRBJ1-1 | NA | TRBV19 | CASSPFTEAFF | TGTGCCAGTAGTCCATTCACTGAAGCTTTCTTT
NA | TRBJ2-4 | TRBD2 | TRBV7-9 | CASSQTGGPLAKNIQYF | TGTGCCAGCAGCCAGACGGGAGGGCCTCTAGCCAAAAACATTCAGTACTTC
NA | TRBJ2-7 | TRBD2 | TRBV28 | CASRLDSSGSRYEQYF | TGTGCCAGCAGACTAGACTCTAGCGGGAGTAGGTACGAGCAGTACTTC
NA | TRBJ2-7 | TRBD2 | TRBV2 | CASRGASGRSYEQYF | TGTGCCAGCAGGGGGGCTAGCGGGAGGAGTTACGAGCAGTACTTC
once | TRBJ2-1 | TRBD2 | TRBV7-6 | CASSDGFLGGKRNNEQFF | TGTGCCAGCAGCGACGGATTTTTGGGAGGGAAGCGGAACAATGAGCAGTTCTTC
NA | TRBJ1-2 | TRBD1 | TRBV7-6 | CASSSAGQGARGYTF | TGTGCCAGCAGCTCGGCGGGACAGGGGGCGCGAGGCTACACCTTC
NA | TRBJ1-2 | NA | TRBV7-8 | CASSLGGGTGTTYTF | TGTGCCAGCAGCTTAGGCGGCGGTACCGGGACAACCTACACCTTC
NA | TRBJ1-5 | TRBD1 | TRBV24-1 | CATSDPGQGGNQPQHF | TGTGCCACCAGTGATCCCGGACAGGGAGGCAATCAGCCCCAGCATTTT
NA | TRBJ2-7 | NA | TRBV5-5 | CASSLASGQSLSYEQYF | TGTGCCAGCAGCTTGGCGTCTGGACAGTCTCTTTCCTACGAGCAGTACTTC
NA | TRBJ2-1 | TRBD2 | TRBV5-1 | CASSHGGASGMEQFF | TGCGCCAGCAGCCATGGGGGGGCTAGCGGGATGGAGCAGTTCTTC
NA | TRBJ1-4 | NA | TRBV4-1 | CASFHGEGHTTNEKLFF | TGCGCCAGCTTCCACGGCGAGGGACACACAACTAATGAAAAACTGTTTTTT
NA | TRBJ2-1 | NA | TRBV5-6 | CASSLAYEQFF | TGTGCCAGCAGCTTGGCATATGAGCAGTTCTTC
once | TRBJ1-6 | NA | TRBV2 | CASRGYVPGSPLHF | TGTGCCAGCAGAGGATACGTTCCAGGATCACCCCTCCACTTT
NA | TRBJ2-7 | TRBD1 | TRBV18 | CASSPGDRALTYEQYF | TGTGCCAGCTCCCCAGGGGACAGGGCTCTGACTTACGAGCAGTACTTC
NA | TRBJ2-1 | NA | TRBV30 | CAWSGIDNEQFF | TGTGCCTGGAGTGGCATAGACAATGAGCAGTTCTTC
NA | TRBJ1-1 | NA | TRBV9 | CASSARGLNTEAFF | TGTGCCAGCAGCGCCAGGGGTCTGAACACTGAAGCTTTCTTT
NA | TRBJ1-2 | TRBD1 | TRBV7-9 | CASSLGDSVDGYTF | TGTGCCAGCAGCTTAGGGGACAGCGTTGATGGCTACACCTTC
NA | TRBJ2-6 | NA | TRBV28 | CASSLLTDSGANVLTF | TGTGCCAGCAGTTTATTAACAGACTCTGGGGCCAACGTCCTGACTTTC
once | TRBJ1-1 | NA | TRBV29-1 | CSAYDGLVNTEAFF | TGCAGCGCCTATGACGGGTTAGTGAACACTGAAGCTTTCTTT
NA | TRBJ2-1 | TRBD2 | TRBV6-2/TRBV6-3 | CASSYSGGGAGGHSYNEQFF | TGTGCCAGCAGTTACTCGGGGGGAGGAGCGGGAGGTCATTCCTACAATGAGCAGTTCTTC
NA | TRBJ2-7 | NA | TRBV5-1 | CASSKVVGGEQYF | TGCGCCAGCAGCAAGGTAGTAGGGGGAGAGCAGTACTTC
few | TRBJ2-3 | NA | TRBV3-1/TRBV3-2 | CASSPGLSTDTQYF | TGTGCCAGCAGCCCGGGACTGAGCACAGATACGCAGTATTTT
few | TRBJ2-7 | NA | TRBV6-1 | CASSDSGDTYEQYF | TGTGCCAGCAGTGATTCCGGGGACACCTACGAGCAGTACTTC
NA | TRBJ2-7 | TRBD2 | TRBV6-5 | CASSYSTSGSYEQYF | TGTGCCAGCAGTTACTCGACTAGCGGGAGCTACGAGCAGTACTTC
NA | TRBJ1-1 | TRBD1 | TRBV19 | CASSIGQGPLVAEAFF | TGTGCCAGTAGTATTGGACAGGGCCCCTTGGTCGCTGAAGCTTTCTTT
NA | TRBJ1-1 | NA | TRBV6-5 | CASSSGSGGTEAFF | TGTGCCAGCAGTTCAGGTTCGGGAGGGACTGAAGCTTTCTTT
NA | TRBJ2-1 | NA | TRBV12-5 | CASGTGSGPHNEQFF | TGTGCTAGTGGTACAGGGAGCGGCCCTCACAATGAGCAGTTCTTC
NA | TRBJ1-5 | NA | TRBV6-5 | CASSNQGYQPQHF | TGTGCCAGCAGTAATCAGGGGTATCAGCCCCAGCATTTT